Below are 18 T cell receptor beta chains sequenced from a single sample in a study of blood T cells in healthy people across ages. Through a sample-barcoded 5' primer and a J-beta primer mix, a second PCR was run for about 7 to 12 cycles. TCRdb reprocessed the 5' RACE reads with MiXCR, giving one entry per CDR3 protein. The sample has fewer than 1,000,000 distinct CDR3 sequences; roughly 46% are singletons. The sequencing input was blood. The receptor source for this set is a man at least 80 years old in good health.

This rearrangement joins TRBV29-1 to TRBJ2-7; D not resolved. Germline V gives CDR1 SQVTM, CDR2 ANQGSEA. The CDR3 sequence is 14 residues long. V was pared by 0 bases and J by 8 bases, with 17 bases between. DNA for the CDR3: TGCAGCGTTGAAGAGTTGGCGGCTGTGGGCAAGCAGTACTTC. It yields the protein CSVEELAAVGKQYF.

In this sample, this clonotype turned up many times. This sequence joins TRBV7-2 and TRBJ2-7; 7 positions agree with TRBD2. Germline CDR1 reads SGHTA; CDR2 reads FQGNSA. The CDR3 extends over 15 amino acids. V lost 2 bases, J lost 5 bases, and 9 bases stayed unmatched. CDR3 sequence (DNA): TGTGCCAGCAGCTTAAGAGGGGCTAGCGGTCACGAGCAGTACTTC. Translated: CASSLRGASGHEQYF.

This clonotype turned up a few times. V is TRBV10-3 and J is TRBJ1-5; tentatively, D is TRBD1 (5 bases). This CDR3 is built from 14 residues. The germline gives CDR1 ENHRY, CDR2 SYGVKD. Trimming took 4 bases from V and 5 from J, leaving 12 bases between them. The CDR3 sequence is CAISGGVVDQPQHF. The CDR3 bases are TGTGCCATCAGTGGAGGGGTCGTGGATCAGCCCCAGCATTTT.

This chain joins TRBV20-1 and TRBJ2-7; TRBD1 matches at 10 bases. The V gene's germline CDR1 is DFQATT and CDR2 SNEGSKA (reference sequence). The CDR3 is 15 amino acids. The V and J ends lost 6 bases and 3 bases, in that order; junction bases with no gene match: 11. CDR3 protein: CSAPKDRGENYEQYF. CDR3 nucleotide sequence: TGCAGTGCACCTAAGGACAGGGGGGAAAACTACGAGCAGTACTTC.

This clonotype was detected only a few times. The chain joins TRBV7-3 to TRBJ2-5; weak D call: TRBD2 (6 bases). V lost 8 bases and J lost 5, with 15 bases in between. Germline lookup yields CDR1 SGHTA and CDR2 FQGTGA. This CDR3 contains 13 residues. The CDR3 coding sequence is TGTGCCAGCGGGGAAGGGAGCGGGGAGACCCAGTACTTC. Translated: CASGEGSGETQYF.

The chain has TRBV11-2 and TRBJ1-5, with D perhaps matching TRBD1 (6 bases). Trimming pared 4 bases from V and 4 bases from J, leaving 14 bases between. In germline, CDR1 is SGHAT, CDR2 FQNNGV. There are 15 residues in the CDR3. The CDR3, as DNA: TGTGCCAGCAGCTCAGCGGGACACAAAAATCAGCCCCAGCATTTT. Translating it yields CASSSAGHKNQPQHF.

This chain links TRBV12-3 or TRBV12-4 with TRBJ2-7; D may match TRBD1 or TRBD2 (5 bases each). Matching the DNA end better, TRBJ2-4 makes the J call doubtful. The CDR3 totals 14 residues. The CDR3 is CASSPRDGKNIQYF. CDR3 in DNA: TGTGCCAGCAGCCCCAGGGACGGGAAAAACATTCAGTACTTC.

This clonotype was observed a single time. CDR3 sequence reads: CSVQGSGELFF. DNA for the CDR3: TGCAGCGTCCAGGGTTCCGGGGAGCTGTTTTTT. The gene calls are TRBV29-1 and TRBJ2-2; perhaps TRBD1 as D (5 bases). The CDR3 has 11 amino acids. The V and J ends lost 6 bases and 6 bases respectively, with 8 bases between them. Germline CDR1 and CDR2: SQVTM and ANQGSEA.

The chain has TRBV6-1 and TRBJ1-2; TRBD1 matches 7 bases. J lost 6 bases, V lost 0 bases, and 1 base had no gene match. Germline V CDR1 and CDR2: MNHNS, SASEGT. The CDR3 has 13 residues. CDR3 protein: CASSEAGGDGYTF. CDR3 in DNA: TGTGCCAGCAGTGAAGCAGGGGGCGATGGCTACACCTTC.

This clonotype was counted a few times. The chain recombines TRBV11-2 with TRBJ2-3; the match to TRBD2 covers 8 bases. Trimming cost V 2 bases and J 0 bases; bases outside gene matches: 28. The CDR3 runs 24 residues. CDR1 and CDR2 from the germline V gene are SGHAT and FQNNGV. This chain's CDR3 is CASSLISSFAGGPPPRASTDTQYF. In DNA form, the CDR3 reads TGTGCCAGCAGCTTAATTAGCTCCTTCGCGGGAGGCCCCCCGCCCAGGGCTAGCACAGATACGCAGTATTTT.

The genes are TRBV12-3 or TRBV12-4 and TRBJ1-2, with 7 bases lining up with TRBD1. V dropped 3 bases and J dropped 5; count of bases not matched to a gene: 6. CDR3 length equals 14 residues. The chain's CDR3 is CASSFIQGEYGYTF. Here the CDR3 DNA reads TGTGCCAGCAGTTTTATCCAGGGGGAGTATGGCTACACCTTC.

This clonotype came up many times. The CDR3 nucleotides are TGTGCCAGCAGTTTTTTAGCGGGAGGAGGTGAGCAGTTCTTC. Translating gives CASSFLAGGGEQFF. The rearrangement joins TRBV27 to TRBJ2-1; 10 bases are a match to TRBD2. This CDR3 region has 14 residues. CDR1 and CDR2 from the germline V gene are MNHEY and SMNVEV (reference sequence). V lost 3 bases, J lost 9 bases, and 5 bases stayed unmatched.

This clonotype was recorded a few times. The chain couples TRBV20-1 to TRBJ2-5, with 9 nucleotides matching TRBD2. This CDR3 is 13 amino acids long. The junction had 8 bases not matched to a gene; V was cut back by 0 bases and J by 12 bases. The germline CDR1 and CDR2 sequences are DFQATT and SNEGSKA (reference sequence). For the CDR3, the DNA is TGCAGTGCTAGAGAATCCACTAGCGGGTTCAAGTACTTC. Its translation: CSARESTSGFKYF.

This clonotype has only a few counts. In DNA form, the CDR3 reads TGTGCCAGCAGCCTACGGAGGGGCACCCAAGAGACCCAGTACTTC. Amino acids: CASSLRRGTQETQYF. This sequence joins TRBV7-3 and TRBJ2-5; possible D gene TRBD2, 6 bases. CDR1 and CDR2 (germline): SGHTA, FQGTGA. The CDR3 totals 15 residues. Trimming took 5 bases from V and 1 from J, leaving 14 bases between them. Looking up the rest from reference TRBV7-3 and TRBJ2-5 gives the full variable domain: GAGVSQTPSNKVTEKGKYVELRCDPISGHTALYWYRQSLGQGPEFLIYFQGTGAADDSGLPNDRFFAVRPEGSVSTLKIQRTERGDSAVYLCASSLRRGTQETQYFGPGTRLLVL.

The CDR3 nucleotides are TGTGCCACCAGTGATCCTGGGACAGGGGATGGCTACACCTTC. Protein: CATSDPGTGDGYTF. The rearrangement links TRBV24-1 to TRBJ1-2; TRBD1 aligns across 10 bases. Losses at the gene ends were 3 bases for V and 6 bases for J; bases not matched to a gene: 3. The CDR3 has 14 amino acids. Germline lookup yields CDR1 KGHDR and CDR2 SFDVKD.

The V and J genes are TRBV4-2 and TRBJ1-6; D is uncertain. The germline V gene encodes CDR1 LGHNA and CDR2 YNFKEQ. With 0 bases removed from V and 9 bases from J, the gap between germline ends came to 9 bases. The CDR3 consists of 14 residues. This chain's CDR3 is CASSQENRGSPLHF. The CDR3 bases are TGTGCCAGCAGCCAAGAGAACCGGGGTTCACCCCTCCACTTT.

A few counts support this clonotype. V is TRBV7-2 and J is TRBJ2-7; 9 nucleotides align to TRBD1. The trim removed 6 bases at V and 7 bases at J, leaving 10 bases unmatched. CDR1 is SGHTA and CDR2 is FQGNSA in the germline V gene. There are 14 residues in the CDR3. The CDR3 here is CASSVGQGLGEQYF. CDR3 DNA: TGTGCCAGCAGTGTGGGACAGGGATTGGGTGAGCAGTACTTC.

This clonotype appeared a few times. The chain is built from TRBV28 and TRBJ2-2, with a weak D call TRBD1 (5 bases). V lost 5 bases to trimming and J lost 7 bases, with 14 bases between them. The germline CDR1 and CDR2 sequences are MDHEN and SYDVKM. This CDR3 spans 14 amino acids. The CDR3 bases are TGTGCCAGCAGTACTACAGGTGTTGGCGGGGAGCTGTTTTTT. It codes for CASSTTGVGGELFF.